This entry lists 4 T cell receptor beta chains sequenced from one sample in a study of OX40 agonist ivuxolimab in advanced cancers. Sequencing was performed with immunoSEQ multiplex PCR; in TCRdb, only in-frame clones are kept and a portion is missing. This table holds 30,000 to 45,000 clones, less than 90% found once. Source: CD4+ or CD8+ T cells sorted from blood, taken in a trial of the OX40 agonist ivuxolimab. The receptors were gathered from an adult with an advanced solid tumor such as melanoma, head and neck, liver or kidney cancer.

V gene TRBV27 combines with J gene TRBJ1-5; no clear D gene. Per the germline V gene, CDR1 is MNHEY and CDR2 is SMNVEV (reference sequence). This CDR3 contains 14 residues. V shed 5 bases and J shed 0 bases, with 8 bases lying between them. The CDR3, as DNA: TGTGCCAGCAGTCCGATGAATAGCAATCAGCCCCAGCATTTT. Amino acids: CASSPMNSNQPQHF.

The rearrangement joins TRBV28 to TRBJ2-6; the D is unclear. Germline V gene lookup returns CDR1 MDHEN and CDR2 SYDVKM. The CDR3 totals 16 residues. V lost 10 bases and J lost 0, with 16 bases in between. The CDR3 loop is CATHQLFTSGANVLTF. The CDR3 DNA reads TGTGCCACCCATCAGCTCTTCACCTCTGGGGCCAACGTCCTGACTTTC.

The chain joins TRBV6-5 to TRBJ2-5, with a possible D match to TRBD1 (6 bases). Germline CDR1 and CDR2: MNHEY and SVGAGI. Trimming took 6 bases from V and 4 from J, leaving 18 bases between them. CDR3 length equals 15 residues. The CDR3 loop reads CASSRLRTAGETQYF. The CDR3 DNA follows: TGTGCCAGCAGCCGCCTTAGGACAGCTGGAGAGACCCAGTACTTC.

The chain uses TRBV7-9 and TRBJ1-5; D is undetermined. Germline V gene lookup returns CDR1 SEHNR and CDR2 FQNEAQ (reference sequence). V gave up 3 bases and J gave up 0 bases, with 6 bases separating them. This CDR3 region has 14 residues. This CDR3 is CASSFMGSNQPQHF. CDR3 in DNA: TGTGCCAGCAGCTTTATGGGTAGCAATCAGCCCCAGCATTTT.